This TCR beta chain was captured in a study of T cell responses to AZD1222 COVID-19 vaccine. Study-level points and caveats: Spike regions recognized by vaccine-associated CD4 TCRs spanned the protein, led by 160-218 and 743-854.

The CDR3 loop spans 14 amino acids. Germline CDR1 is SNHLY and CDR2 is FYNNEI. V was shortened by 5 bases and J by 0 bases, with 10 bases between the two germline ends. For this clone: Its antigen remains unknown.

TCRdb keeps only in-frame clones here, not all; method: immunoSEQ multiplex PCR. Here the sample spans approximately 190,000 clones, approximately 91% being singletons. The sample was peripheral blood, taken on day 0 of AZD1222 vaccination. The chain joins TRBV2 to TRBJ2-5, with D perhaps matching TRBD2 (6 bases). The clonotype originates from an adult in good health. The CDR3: CASSPWGDQETQYF. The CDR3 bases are TGTGCCAGCAGTCCCTGGGGGGACCAAGAGACCCAGTACTTC.